The 19 T cell receptor beta chains in this list originate from one sample, sequenced in a study of T-cell memory formation after mild COVID-19. Using its own MiXCR run on the 5' RACE reads, TCRdb lists one record per CDR3 protein. Of around 340,000 distinct CDR3 sequences listed, about an eighth were seen once; the top ten hold over 20%. Sequenced sample: PBMCs or a T cell subset sorted from them (not recorded which). The receptors come from a man aged 18 to 30 who had mild COVID-19 (a few samples of this study predate the infection). Cell type and time point are not known.

This clonotype was recorded a few times. This CDR3 reads CASTLGQGSEQYF. In DNA, the CDR3 is TGTGCCAGCACCCTCGGACAGGGAAGCGAGCAGTACTTC. This chain connects TRBV12-3 or TRBV12-4 to TRBJ2-7, with 8 bases fitting TRBD1. CDR3 length: 13 residues. J gave up 6 bases and V 7 bases, and 8 bases lay outside the gene matches.

The chain carries TRBV5-4 and TRBJ1-2; D is unclear. Germline CDR1 and CDR2: SGHNT and YYREEE (reference sequence). V lost 6 bases, J lost 4 bases, and 16 bases lay in between. The CDR3 has 14 amino acids. CDR3: CASTGRDIGYGYTF. The CDR3 bases are TGTGCCAGCACAGGCAGAGACATTGGCTATGGCTACACCTTC.

This clonotype has ten or more counts. The V call is TRBV5-6, the J call TRBJ2-3; 9 bases match TRBD2. The CDR3 extends over 17 amino acids. Losses at the gene ends were 4 bases for V and 1 base for J; bases not matched to a gene: 10. Germline CDR1 is SGHDT and CDR2 is YYEEEE. In nucleotides, the CDR3 is TGTGCCAGCAGCCGCCTCGGAGCGGGGGGTGGCACAGATACGCAGTATTTT. Translation gives CASSRLGAGGGTDTQYF.

V usage is TRBV7-9 and J usage is TRBJ2-5, with D perhaps matching TRBD1 (6 bases). Germline V gene data show CDR1 as SEHNR and CDR2 as FQNEAQ (reference sequence). V lost 11 bases and J lost 0, with 10 bases in between. The CDR3 is 12 amino acids. The CDR3 spells CAVDSNQETQYF. The CDR3 nucleotides are TGTGCCGTGGACAGCAACCAAGAGACCCAGTACTTC.

This clonotype was seen more than once but under ten times. This chain connects TRBV20-1 to TRBJ1-2, with D possibly matching TRBD1 (6 bases). Trimming cost V 2 bases and J 6 bases, with 13 bases left between them. Germline V gene data show CDR1 as DFQATT and CDR2 as SNEGSKA (reference sequence). This CDR3 has 13 amino acids. CDR3 sequence reads: CSARFQGRHGYTF. CDR3 bases: TGCAGTGCTAGATTCCAGGGGAGGCATGGCTACACCTTC.

The chain is built from TRBV28 and TRBJ2-1; no definite D call. Between the trimmed V and J ends, which lost 5 bases and 8 bases, there was a span of 13 bases. Germline V gene data show CDR1 as MDHEN and CDR2 as SYDVKM. The CDR3 contains 13 residues. The CDR3 region is CASSPSYGYEQFF. The CDR3 DNA follows: TGTGCCAGCAGTCCCTCATACGGCTATGAGCAGTTCTTC.

DNA for the CDR3: TGTGCCAGCAGCCCAGGACCTATTTCGAACACCGGGGAGCTGTTTTTT. Amino acids: CASSPGPISNTGELFF. The chain combines TRBV9 with TRBJ2-2; D ambiguous. The V end was cut by 4 bases, the J end by 0 bases, with 13 bases between. Germline-derived CDR1 and CDR2 are SGDLS and YYNGEE. The CDR3 consists of 16 residues.

The chain has TRBV20-1 and TRBJ2-7; 7 nucleotides agree with TRBD1. The CDR3 sequence is 14 residues long. Germline-derived CDR1 and CDR2 are DFQATT and SNEGSKA (reference sequence). With 6 bases clipped from V and 5 bases from J, the junction kept 13 bases outside the gene matches. The CDR3, as DNA: TGCAGTGCCAGAAAAAACCGGGACAGCCACGAGCAGTACTTC. Its protein product is CSARKNRDSHEQYF.

The J gene is TRBJ2-3, the V gene TRBV9, with D hard to call. This CDR3 comprises 13 residues. Trimming took 3 bases from V and 5 from J, leaving 10 bases between them. Germline CDR1 reads SGDLS; CDR2 reads YYNGEE. The CDR3: CASSGVFGDTQYF. CDR3 coding DNA: TGTGCCAGCAGCGGGGTTTTCGGAGATACGCAGTATTTT.

The V call is TRBV12-3 or TRBV12-4, the J call TRBJ2-4; D gene ambiguous. CDR3 length equals 14 residues. V was pared by 0 bases and J by 8 bases, with 11 bases between. The CDR3 loop is CASSLAGLEYIQYF. In nucleotides, the CDR3 is TGTGCCAGCAGTTTAGCGGGCCTTGAGTACATTCAGTACTTC.

The chain uses TRBV20-1 and TRBJ2-5; 12 positions match TRBD2. There are 13 residues in the CDR3. Germline V gene sequence: CDR1 DFQATT, CDR2 SNEGSKA (reference sequence). Losses at the gene ends were 5 bases for V and 10 bases for J; bases not matched to a gene: 8. Written as DNA, the CDR3 is TGCAGTGCTGCGACTAGCGGGGGATTGGGCCAGTACTTC. As protein: CSAATSGGLGQYF.

V usage is TRBV5-6 and J usage is TRBJ1-6; TRBD1 is a possible D gene (5 bases). The CDR3 has 16 residues. V lost 1 base, J lost 9 bases, and 17 bases lay in between. The V gene's germline CDR1 is SGHDT and CDR2 YYEEEE. The CDR3 sequence is CASSLRTGTLGSPLHF. Written as DNA, the CDR3 is TGTGCCAGCAGCTTGCGGACCGGGACTTTGGGTTCACCCCTCCACTTT.

The genes are TRBV2 and TRBJ2-5; D ambiguous. Germline V gene sequence: CDR1 SNHLY, CDR2 FYNNEI. This CDR3 region has 12 residues. V shed 6 bases and J shed 5 bases, with 10 bases lying between them. DNA of the CDR3: TGTGCCAGCAGCGCAGGACCTGAGACCCAGTACTTC. This codes for CASSAGPETQYF. Combining the CDR3 with reference TRBV2 and TRBJ2-5 gives the whole variable domain EPEVTQTPSHQVTQMGQEVILRCVPISNHLYFYWYRQILGQKVEFLVSFYNNEISEKSEIFDDQFSVERPDGSNFTLKIRSTKLEDSAMYFCASSAGPETQYFGPGTRLLVL.

The chain has TRBV6-5 and TRBJ2-7, with TRBD2 matching 11 bases. The CDR3 is made up of 14 amino acids. J gave up 3 bases and V 5 bases, and 3 bases lay outside the gene matches. CDR1 and CDR2 (germline): MNHEY, SVGAGI. CDR3 protein: CASSVSGGDYEQYF. The CDR3, as DNA: TGTGCCAGCAGTGTTAGCGGGGGGGACTACGAGCAGTACTTC.

This clonotype appeared a few times. This chain uses TRBV5-1 with TRBJ1-4; no firm D call. V was clipped by 4 bases and J by 0 bases, with 7 bases between them. Per germline, CDR1 SGHRS and CDR2 YFSETQ. The CDR3 extends over 14 amino acids. CDR3 residues: CASSPAATNEKLFF. The CDR3 coding sequence is TGCGCCAGCAGCCCGGCAGCAACTAATGAAAAACTGTTTTTT.

This clonotype was seen only once. J is TRBJ1-2 and V is TRBV6-5, with no clear D. The CDR3 is made up of 11 amino acids. Germline V gene lookup returns CDR1 MNHEY and CDR2 SVGAGI. The V end was cut by 6 bases, the J end by 7 bases, with 9 bases between. CDR3 sequence (DNA): TGTGCCAGCAGCTCGTCAAGTGGCTACACCTTC. It is translated as CASSSSSGYTF.

The chain combines TRBV9 with TRBJ1-5, with TRBD1 identical over 10 bases. V lost 3 bases, J lost 5 bases, and 5 bases stayed unmatched. Germline CDR1 is SGDLS and CDR2 is YYNGEE. The CDR3 is made up of 15 amino acids. CDR3 sequence: CASSGGQGYDQPQHF. The CDR3 bases are TGTGCCAGCAGCGGGGGACAGGGGTATGATCAGCCCCAGCATTTT.

The chain has TRBV6-5 and TRBJ1-1; tentatively, D is TRBD1 (5 bases). This CDR3 comprises 14 residues. Germline CDR1 is MNHEY and CDR2 is SVGAGI. V was pared by 6 bases and J by 3 bases, with 14 bases between. The CDR3 loop is CASSPGIVYTEAFF. Here the CDR3 DNA reads TGTGCCAGCAGCCCAGGGATCGTATACACTGAAGCTTTCTTT.

A single count supports this clonotype. The J gene is TRBJ2-3, the V gene TRBV6-5; D might be TRBD1 (6 bases). The V end was cut by 4 bases, the J end by 4 bases, with 18 bases between. The CDR3 extends over 16 amino acids. Per germline, CDR1 MNHEY and CDR2 SVGAGI. Written as DNA, the CDR3 is TGTGCCAGCAGTTCCCGAGGGGCTGGGGGCCCAGATACGCAGTATTTT. Its protein product is CASSSRGAGGPDTQYF.